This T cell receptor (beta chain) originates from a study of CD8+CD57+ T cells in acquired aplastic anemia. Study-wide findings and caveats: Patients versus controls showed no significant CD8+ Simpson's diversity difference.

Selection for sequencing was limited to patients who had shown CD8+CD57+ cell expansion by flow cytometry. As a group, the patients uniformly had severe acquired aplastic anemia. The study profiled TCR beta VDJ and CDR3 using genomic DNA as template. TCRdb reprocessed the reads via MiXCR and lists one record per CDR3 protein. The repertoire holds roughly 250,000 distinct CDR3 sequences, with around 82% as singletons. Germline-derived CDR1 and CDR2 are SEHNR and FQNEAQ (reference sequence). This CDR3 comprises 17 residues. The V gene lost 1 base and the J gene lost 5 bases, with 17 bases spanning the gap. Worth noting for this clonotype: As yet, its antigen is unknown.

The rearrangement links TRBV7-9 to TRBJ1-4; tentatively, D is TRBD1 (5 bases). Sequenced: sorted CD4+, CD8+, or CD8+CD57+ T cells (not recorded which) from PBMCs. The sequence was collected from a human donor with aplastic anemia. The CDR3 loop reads CASSLGGRGEENEKLFF. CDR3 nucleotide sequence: TGTGCCAGCAGCTTAGGAGGGCGAGGGGAGGAGAATGAAAAACTGTTTTTT.